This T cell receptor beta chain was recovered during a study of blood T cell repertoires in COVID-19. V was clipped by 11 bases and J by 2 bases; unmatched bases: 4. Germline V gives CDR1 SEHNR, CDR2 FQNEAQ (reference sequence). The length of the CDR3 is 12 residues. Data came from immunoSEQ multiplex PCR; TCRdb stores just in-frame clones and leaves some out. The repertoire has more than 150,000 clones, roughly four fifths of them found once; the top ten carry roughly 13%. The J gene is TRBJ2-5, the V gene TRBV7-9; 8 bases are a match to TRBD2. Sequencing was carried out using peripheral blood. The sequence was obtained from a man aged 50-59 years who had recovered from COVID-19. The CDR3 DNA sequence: TGTGCCCGTCGGGAGGGGCAAGAGACCCAGTACTTC. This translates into CARREGQETQYF.